This entry lists 15 T cell receptor beta chains sequenced from one sample in a study of T cells in Graves' hyperthyroidism and ophthalmopathy. It was RNA transcripts that yielded the amplified TCR beta CDR3 regions. The study used the HTBI primer set for a first-round RT-PCR of the TCR CDR3. TCRdb passed the multiplex PCR reads through MiXCR, listing each CDR3 protein once. The sample consists of 250,000 to 300,000 distinct CDR3 sequences, about an eighth of them appearing once. Source material: blood. The receptors shown here come from a woman under 40 with Graves' hyperthyroidism that later progressed to Graves' ophthalmopathy.

With respect to this clonotype: Being one base from a much bigger clone, this may be a read error. CDR3 bases: TGCAGTGCTAGAGACGTATATAGCAGTCAGCCCCAGCATTTT. Translation: CSARDVYSSQPQHF. V usage is TRBV20-1 and J usage is TRBJ1-5, with no clear D. Germline V lookup: CDR1 DFQATT, CDR2 SNEGSKA (reference sequence). This CDR3 is built from 14 residues.

The gene calls are TRBV6-1 and TRBJ2-7, with D perhaps TRBD1 (6 bases). This CDR3 is built from 14 residues. Germline CDR1 is MNHNS and CDR2 is SASEGT. Trimming removed 4 bases at V and 2 bases at J, with 12 bases between. The CDR3 nucleotides are TGTGCCAGCAGTGTAGGGACACACCCCTACGAGCAGTACTTC. As protein: CASSVGTHPYEQYF.

The chain carries TRBV20-1 and TRBJ2-1; D is unclear. V gave up 1 base and J gave up 8 bases, with 21 bases separating them. Germline V gene sequence: CDR1 DFQATT, CDR2 SNEGSKA (reference sequence). This CDR3 has 16 amino acids. In DNA form, the CDR3 reads TGCAGTGCTAGAGTCTCTCGTGGTGAACAGTACGATGAGCAGTTCTTC. Translated: CSARVSRGEQYDEQFF.

Written as DNA, the CDR3 is TGTGCCATCAGTGAGGGGAGGGGGTCAGATACGCAGTATTTT. The encoded protein is CAISEGRGSDTQYF. V gene TRBV10-3 combines with J gene TRBJ2-3; tentatively, D is TRBD2 (7 bases). Trimming took 2 bases from V and 4 from J, leaving 10 bases between them. Germline V lookup: CDR1 ENHRY, CDR2 SYGVKD. The CDR3 totals 14 residues.

The chain combines TRBV19 with TRBJ1-3; D gene ambiguous. This CDR3 comprises 13 residues. Germline V gene lookup returns CDR1 LNHDA and CDR2 SQIVND (reference sequence). Trimming removed 3 bases at V and 3 bases at J, with 6 bases between. In nucleotides, the CDR3 is TGTGCCAGTAGTATCGAGGGTGGAAACACCATATATTTT. Translation gives CASSIEGGNTIYF.

The chain recombines TRBV15 with TRBJ2-5, with D perhaps TRBD1 or TRBD2 (5 bases each). V lost 2 bases to trimming and J lost 1 base, with 20 bases between them. This CDR3 spans 18 amino acids. Per germline, CDR1 LNHNV and CDR2 YYDKDF (reference sequence). The CDR3 coding sequence is TGTGCCACCAGCAGATCTCGGGGCATTACAGATTCCCAAGAGACCCAGTACTTC. It translates to CATSRSRGITDSQETQYF. Combining the CDR3 with reference TRBV15 and TRBJ2-5 gives the whole variable domain DAMVIQNPRYQVTQFGKPVTLSCSQTLNHNVMYWYQQKSSQAPKLLFHYYDKDFNNEADTPDNFQSRRPNTSFCFLDIRSPGLGDTAMYLCATSRSRGITDSQETQYFGPGTRLLVL.

This clonotype was picked up many times. The gene calls are TRBV7-2 and TRBJ2-7, with 10 bases lining up with TRBD2. Trimming took 1 base from V and 2 from J; bases not matched to a gene: 2. Germline loops: CDR1 SGHTA, CDR2 FQGNSA. This CDR3 is built from 15 residues. The CDR3 protein is CASSLGLAGAYEQYF. The CDR3 DNA reads as TGTGCCAGCAGCTTAGGTCTAGCGGGGGCCTACGAGCAGTACTTC.

The sample holds many counts of this clonotype. The gene calls are TRBV20-1 and TRBJ1-2; D possibly corresponds to TRBD1 (6 bases). Trimming left V 5 bases short and J 13 bases short, with 17 bases between. CDR1 is DFQATT and CDR2 is SNEGSKA in the germline V gene (reference sequence). The CDR3 extends over 11 amino acids. Here the CDR3 reads CSAFSGTSSTF. The CDR3 DNA follows: TGCAGTGCTTTCTCCGGGACAAGCTCCACCTTC.

This clonotype was seen repeatedly, ten times or more. The gene calls are TRBV12-3 or TRBV12-4 and TRBJ2-7; 7 bases fit TRBD2. V lost 6 bases and J lost 3; bases outside the gene matches: 8. The CDR3 extends over 14 amino acids. The CDR3 bases are TGTGCCAGCAGCCTTACTAGCGCCTTCTACGAGCAGTACTTC. Its protein product is CASSLTSAFYEQYF.

This clonotype was seen many times. The CDR3 DNA follows: TGTGCCAGCAATCGGGCTGGACAGGGCAATCAGCCCCAGCATTTT. Translation: CASNRAGQGNQPQHF. The chain links TRBV9 to TRBJ1-5; 7 bases fit TRBD1. The V segment lost 6 bases and the J segment 2 bases; nucleotides outside the gene matches: 8. Germline values: CDR1 SGDLS, CDR2 YYNGEE. The CDR3 is made up of 15 amino acids.

This clonotype has a count of ten or more. The chain employs TRBV27 and TRBJ2-3, with a weak D call TRBD1 (5 bases). The germline V gene has CDR1 MNHEY and CDR2 SMNVEV (reference sequence). V was pared by 0 bases and J by 8 bases, with 15 bases between. The CDR3 runs to 15 residues. The CDR3 DNA reads TGTGCCAGCAGTTTATCACTCACAGGATATGGTACGCAGTATTTT. Translation: CASSLSLTGYGTQYF.

This clonotype was picked up many times. This rearrangement joins TRBV20-1 to TRBJ2-7; the match to TRBD2 covers 7 bases. The CDR3 extends over 13 amino acids. Germline CDR1 is DFQATT and CDR2 is SNEGSKA (reference sequence). V dropped 6 bases and J dropped 2; count of bases not matched to a gene: 7. The CDR3 DNA sequence: TGCAGTGCCTGGGGCAGCGGGACCTACGAGCAGTACTTC. Protein product: CSAWGSGTYEQYF.

There are many counts of this clonotype. The genes are TRBV11-2 and TRBJ1-6; TRBD1 matches at 9 bases. This CDR3 region has 16 residues. CDR1 is SGHAT, CDR2 FQNNGV, per germline. Germline trimming cut 4 bases from V and 6 bases from J; bases unmatched to any gene: 7. Here the CDR3 reads CASSSGTGMGNSPLHF. CDR3 in DNA: TGTGCCAGCAGCTCTGGGACAGGGATGGGTAATTCACCCCTCCACTTT.

V gene TRBV7-9 combines with J gene TRBJ1-3; 7 bases line up with TRBD1. In germline, CDR1 is SEHNR, CDR2 FQNEAQ (reference sequence). The CDR3 consists of 15 residues. J was trimmed by 3 bases and V by 5 bases; bases with no gene match: 7. The CDR3 DNA reads as TGTGCCAGCAGCAAAAATGACAGGGTTGGAAACACCATATATTTT. Its protein product is CASSKNDRVGNTIYF.

This chain joins TRBV29-1 and TRBJ2-7, with TRBD2 matching 10 bases. With V trimmed by 7 bases and J by 5 bases, 5 bases remained unmatched. CDR3 length: 12 residues. Germline values: CDR1 SQVTM, CDR2 ANQGSEA. The CDR3 sequence is CSGTSGPDEQYF. CDR3 DNA: TGCAGCGGGACTAGCGGTCCCGACGAGCAGTACTTC.